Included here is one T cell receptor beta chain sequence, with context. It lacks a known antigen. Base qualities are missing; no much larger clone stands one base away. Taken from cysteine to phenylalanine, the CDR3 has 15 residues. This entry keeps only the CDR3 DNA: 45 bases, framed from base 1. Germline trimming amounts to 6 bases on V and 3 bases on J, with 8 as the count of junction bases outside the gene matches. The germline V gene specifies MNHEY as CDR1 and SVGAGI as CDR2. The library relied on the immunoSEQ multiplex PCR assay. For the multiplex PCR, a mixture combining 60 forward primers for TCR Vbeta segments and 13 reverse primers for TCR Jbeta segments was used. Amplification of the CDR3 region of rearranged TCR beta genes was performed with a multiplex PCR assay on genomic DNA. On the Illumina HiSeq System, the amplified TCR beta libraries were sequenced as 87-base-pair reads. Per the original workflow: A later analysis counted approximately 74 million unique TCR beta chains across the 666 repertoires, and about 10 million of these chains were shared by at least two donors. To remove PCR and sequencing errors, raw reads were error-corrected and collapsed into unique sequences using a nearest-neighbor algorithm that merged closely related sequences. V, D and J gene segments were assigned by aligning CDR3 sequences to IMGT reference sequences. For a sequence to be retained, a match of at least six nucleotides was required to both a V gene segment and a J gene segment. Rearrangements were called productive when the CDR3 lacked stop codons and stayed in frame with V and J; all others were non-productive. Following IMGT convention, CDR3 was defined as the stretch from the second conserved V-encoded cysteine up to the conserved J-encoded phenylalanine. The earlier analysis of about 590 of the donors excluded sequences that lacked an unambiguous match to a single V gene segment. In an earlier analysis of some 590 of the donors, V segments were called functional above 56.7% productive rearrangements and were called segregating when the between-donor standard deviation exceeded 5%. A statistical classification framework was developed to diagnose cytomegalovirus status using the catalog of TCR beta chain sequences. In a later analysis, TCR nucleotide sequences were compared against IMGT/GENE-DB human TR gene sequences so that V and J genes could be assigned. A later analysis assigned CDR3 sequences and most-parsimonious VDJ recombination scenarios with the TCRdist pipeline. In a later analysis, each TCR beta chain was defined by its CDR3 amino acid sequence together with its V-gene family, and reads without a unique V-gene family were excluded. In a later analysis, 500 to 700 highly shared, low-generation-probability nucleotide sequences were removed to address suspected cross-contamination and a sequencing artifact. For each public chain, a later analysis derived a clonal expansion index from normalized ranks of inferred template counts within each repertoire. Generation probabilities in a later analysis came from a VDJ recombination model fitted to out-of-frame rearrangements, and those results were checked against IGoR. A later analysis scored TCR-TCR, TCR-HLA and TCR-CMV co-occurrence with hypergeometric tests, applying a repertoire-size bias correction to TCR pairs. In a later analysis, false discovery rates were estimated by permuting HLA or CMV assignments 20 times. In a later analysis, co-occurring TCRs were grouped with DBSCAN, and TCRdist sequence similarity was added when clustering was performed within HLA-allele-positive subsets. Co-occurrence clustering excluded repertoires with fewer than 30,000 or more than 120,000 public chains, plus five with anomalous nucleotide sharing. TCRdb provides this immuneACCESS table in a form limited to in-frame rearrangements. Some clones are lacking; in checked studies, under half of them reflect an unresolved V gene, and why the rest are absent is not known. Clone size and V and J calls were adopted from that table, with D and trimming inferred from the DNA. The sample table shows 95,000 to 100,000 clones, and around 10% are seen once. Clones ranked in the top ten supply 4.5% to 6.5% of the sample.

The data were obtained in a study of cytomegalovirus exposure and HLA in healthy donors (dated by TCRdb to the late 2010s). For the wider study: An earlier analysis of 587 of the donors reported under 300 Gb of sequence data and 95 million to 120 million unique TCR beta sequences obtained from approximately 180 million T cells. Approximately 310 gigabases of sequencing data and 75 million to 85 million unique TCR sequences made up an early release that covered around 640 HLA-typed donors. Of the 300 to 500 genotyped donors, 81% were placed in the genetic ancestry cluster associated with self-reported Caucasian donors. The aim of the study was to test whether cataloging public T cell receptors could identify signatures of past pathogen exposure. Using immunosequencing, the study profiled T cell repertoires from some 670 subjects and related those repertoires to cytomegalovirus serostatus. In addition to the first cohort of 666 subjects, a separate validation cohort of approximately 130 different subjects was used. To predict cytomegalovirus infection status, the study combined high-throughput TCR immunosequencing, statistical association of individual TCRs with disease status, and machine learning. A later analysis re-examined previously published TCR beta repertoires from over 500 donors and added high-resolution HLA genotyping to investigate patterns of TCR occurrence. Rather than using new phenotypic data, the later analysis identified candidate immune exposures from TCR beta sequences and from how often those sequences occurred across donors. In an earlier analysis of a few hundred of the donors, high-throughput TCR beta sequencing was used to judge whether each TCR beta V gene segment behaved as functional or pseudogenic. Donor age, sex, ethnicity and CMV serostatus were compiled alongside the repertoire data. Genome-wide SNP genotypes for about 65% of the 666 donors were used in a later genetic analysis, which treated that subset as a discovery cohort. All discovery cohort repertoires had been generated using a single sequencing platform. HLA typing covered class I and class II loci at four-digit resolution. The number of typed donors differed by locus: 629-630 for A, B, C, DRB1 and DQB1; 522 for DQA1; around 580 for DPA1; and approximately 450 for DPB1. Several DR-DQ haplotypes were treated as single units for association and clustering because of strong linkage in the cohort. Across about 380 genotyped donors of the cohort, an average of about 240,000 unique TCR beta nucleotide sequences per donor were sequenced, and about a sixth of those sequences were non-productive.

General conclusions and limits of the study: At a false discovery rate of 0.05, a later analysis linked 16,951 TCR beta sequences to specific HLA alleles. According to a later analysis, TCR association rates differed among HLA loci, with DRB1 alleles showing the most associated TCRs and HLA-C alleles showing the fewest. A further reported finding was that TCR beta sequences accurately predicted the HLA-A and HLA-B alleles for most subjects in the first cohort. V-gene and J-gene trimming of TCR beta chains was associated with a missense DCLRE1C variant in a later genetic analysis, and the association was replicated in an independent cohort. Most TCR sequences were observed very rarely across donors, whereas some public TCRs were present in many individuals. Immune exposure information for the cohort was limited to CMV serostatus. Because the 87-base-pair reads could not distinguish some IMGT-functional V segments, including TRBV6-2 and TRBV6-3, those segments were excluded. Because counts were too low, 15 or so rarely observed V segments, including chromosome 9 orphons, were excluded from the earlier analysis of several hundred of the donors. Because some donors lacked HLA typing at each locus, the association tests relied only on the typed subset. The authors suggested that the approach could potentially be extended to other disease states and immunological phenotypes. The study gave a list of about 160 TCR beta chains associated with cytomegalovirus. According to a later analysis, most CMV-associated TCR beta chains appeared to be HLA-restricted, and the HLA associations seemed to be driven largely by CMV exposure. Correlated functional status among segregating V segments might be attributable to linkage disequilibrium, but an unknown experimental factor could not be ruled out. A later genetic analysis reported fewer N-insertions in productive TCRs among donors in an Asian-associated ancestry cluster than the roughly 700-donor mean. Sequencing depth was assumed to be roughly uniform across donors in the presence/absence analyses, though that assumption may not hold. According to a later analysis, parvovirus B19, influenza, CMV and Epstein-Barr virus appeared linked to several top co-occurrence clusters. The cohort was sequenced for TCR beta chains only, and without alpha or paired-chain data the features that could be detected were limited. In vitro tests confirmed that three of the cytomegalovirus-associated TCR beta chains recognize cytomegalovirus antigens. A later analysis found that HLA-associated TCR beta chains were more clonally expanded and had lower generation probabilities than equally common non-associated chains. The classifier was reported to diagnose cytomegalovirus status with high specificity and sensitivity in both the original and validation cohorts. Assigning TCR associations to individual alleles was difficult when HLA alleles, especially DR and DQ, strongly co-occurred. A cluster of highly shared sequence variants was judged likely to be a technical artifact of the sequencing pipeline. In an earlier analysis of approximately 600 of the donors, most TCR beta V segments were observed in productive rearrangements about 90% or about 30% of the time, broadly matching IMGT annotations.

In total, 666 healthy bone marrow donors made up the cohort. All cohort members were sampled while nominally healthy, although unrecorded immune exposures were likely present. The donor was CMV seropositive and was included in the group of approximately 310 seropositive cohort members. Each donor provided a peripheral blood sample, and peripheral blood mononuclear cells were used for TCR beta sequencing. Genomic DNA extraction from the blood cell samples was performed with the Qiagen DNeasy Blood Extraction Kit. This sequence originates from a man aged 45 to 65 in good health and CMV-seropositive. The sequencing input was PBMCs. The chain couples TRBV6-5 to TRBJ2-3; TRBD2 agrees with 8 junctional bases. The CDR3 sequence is CASRRAAGDTDTQYF. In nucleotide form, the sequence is TGTGCCAGCAGGAGAGCAGCGGGAGATACAGATACGCAGTATTTT.